What follows are 20 T cell receptor beta chains derived from one specimen sequenced in a study of OX40 agonist ivuxolimab in advanced cancers. The method was the immunoSEQ multiplex PCR assay. TCRdb took over this immuneACCESS table, retaining in-frame rearrangements with V and J assigned. Such tables are incomplete; in checked studies, under half of the missing clones stem from an unresolved V gene, and the remainder is unexplained. The sample table lists roughly 96,000 clones, approximately 80% of them with a count of one. Jointly, the top ten make up about 6% of the sample. This specimen consisted of CD4+ or CD8+ T cells sorted from blood, obtained in a trial of the OX40 agonist ivuxolimab. The receptor set was obtained from an adult with an advanced solid tumor such as melanoma, head and neck, liver or kidney cancer.

This clone was picked up one time. This chain links TRBV10-2 with TRBJ2-5; no reliable D call. Germline V CDR1 and CDR2: WSHSY, SAAADI. Deletions cut 2 bases from V and 2 bases from J, with 12 bases between. This CDR3 comprises 15 residues. DNA of the CDR3: TGCGCCAGCAGTGAGCCCTCAACCGGACAAGAGACCCAGTACTTC. Its translation is CASSEPSTGQETQYF.

The chain links TRBV27 to TRBJ2-6, with D uncertain. V shed 5 bases and J shed 0 bases, with 8 bases lying between them. The CDR3 covers 15 residues. CDR1 MNHEY and CDR2 SMNVEV come from the germline V gene (reference sequence). As DNA, the CDR3 is TGTGCCAGCAGTGCCGTGAGCTCTGGGGCCAACGTCCTGACTTTC. Amino acid sequence: CASSAVSSGANVLTF.

Points on this clone: Since a much larger clone is just one base distant, this may be a read error. Other DNA sequences within the sample encode an identical CDR3. The chain carries TRBV11-2 and TRBJ2-7, with a weak D call TRBD1 (6 bases). CDR1 is SGHAT and CDR2 is FQNNGV in the germline V gene. V gave up 1 base and J gave up 1 base, with 8 bases separating them. The CDR3 consists of 14 residues. The chain's CDR3 is CASSLAQGSYEQYF. CDR3 DNA: TGTGCCAGCAGCTTAGCCCAGGGGTCCTACGAGCAGTACTTC.

The rearrangement links TRBV9 to TRBJ2-3, with 8 bases fitting TRBD2. The trim removed 0 bases at V and 2 bases at J, leaving 5 bases unmatched. CDR3 length: 16 residues. Germline assignment: CDR1 SGDLS and CDR2 YYNGEE. The DNA for the CDR3 is TGTGCCAGCAGCGTAGCTACAGCGGGGGTCACAGATACGCAGTATTTT. It encodes CASSVATAGVTDTQYF. The variable domain in full, with the rest retrieved from reference TRBV9 and TRBJ2-3, is DSGVTQTPKHLITATGQRVTLRCSPRSGDLSVYWYQQSLDQGLQFLIQYYNGEERAKGNILERFSAQQFPDLHSELNLSSLELGDSALYFCASSVATAGVTDTQYFGPGTRLTVL.

The rearrangement joins TRBV11-3 to TRBJ2-2; 11 positions match TRBD2. The CDR3 runs 19 residues. Per germline, CDR1 SGHNT and CDR2 YENEEA. V was pared by 1 base and J by 0 bases, with 7 bases of the junction left unmatched. CDR3 loop: CASSLGLGLAASNTGELFF. The CDR3 DNA is TGTGCCAGCAGCTTAGGGTTGGGACTAGCGGCTTCGAACACCGGGGAGCTGTTTTTT.

This chain uses TRBV2 with TRBJ2-1, with 8 positions matching TRBD1. The CDR3 has 15 residues. From germline, CDR1 is SNHLY and CDR2 FYNNEI. J gave up 5 bases and V 5 bases, and 8 bases lay outside the gene matches. The CDR3 DNA follows: TGTGCCAGCAGTTCCGACAGGGGACGGGACAATGAGCAGTTCTTC. Protein product: CASSSDRGRDNEQFF.

This clone is a singleton in its sample. The rearrangement joins TRBV5-1 to TRBJ2-1; 11 bases align to TRBD2. Per germline, CDR1 SGHRS and CDR2 YFSETQ. The CDR3 loop spans 14 amino acids. The trim removed 4 bases at V and 6 bases at J, leaving 3 bases unmatched. The CDR3 loop is CASSVTSGSNEQFF. The CDR3, as DNA: TGCGCCAGCAGCGTAACTAGCGGGAGCAATGAGCAGTTCTTC.

In its sample, this clone ranks as medium-sized (0.01 to 0.1%). The chain recombines TRBV2 with TRBJ2-7, with D possibly TRBD1 on 5 matching bases. Trimming pared 1 base from V and 3 bases from J, leaving 13 bases between. The CDR3 is 15 amino acids. Germline V gene lookup returns CDR1 SNHLY and CDR2 FYNNEI. This CDR3 is CASSEGQGGLYEQYF. CDR3 sequence (DNA): TGTGCCAGCAGTGAAGGGCAGGGTGGTCTCTACGAGCAGTACTTC.

The chain recombines TRBV27 with TRBJ2-7; TRBD2 aligns across 14 bases. Germline values: CDR1 MNHEY, CDR2 SMNVEV (reference sequence). V lost 4 bases and J lost 4; bases outside the gene matches: 9. This CDR3 spans 17 amino acids. CDR3 loop: CASSSGLAGGPGYEQYF. Written as DNA, the CDR3 is TGTGCCAGCAGTTCTGGACTAGCGGGAGGCCCGGGGTACGAGCAGTACTTC.

The chain is built from TRBV5-1 and TRBJ1-6, with TRBD1 matching over 10 bases. The CDR3 length is 17 residues. Germline V CDR1 and CDR2: SGHRS, YFSETQ. Losses at the gene ends were 0 bases for V and 7 bases for J; bases not matched to a gene: 7. This CDR3 reads CASSLDGTGVGNSPLHF. The CDR3 DNA sequence: TGCGCCAGCAGCTTGGACGGGACAGGGGTCGGGAATTCACCCCTCCACTTT.

The gene calls are TRBV5-1 and TRBJ2-3; 11 bases align to TRBD2. The CDR3 has 16 residues. Germline values: CDR1 SGHRS, CDR2 YFSETQ. V trimming: 0 bases; J trimming: 1 base; junction bases outside the gene matches: 1. The CDR3 nucleotides read TGCGCCAGCAGCTTGGCGACTAGCGGGGGCACAGATACGCAGTATTTT. The encoded protein is CASSLATSGGTDTQYF.

This chain joins TRBV11-2 and TRBJ1-5; no reliable D call. The CDR3 spans 13 residues. Germline V gene data show CDR1 as SGHAT and CDR2 as FQNNGV. With 8 bases removed from V and 7 bases from J, the gap between germline ends came to 15 bases. The CDR3 region has the DNA TGTGCCAGCGCTCGTGGCTCGGGGCAGCCCCAGCATTTT. Protein product: CASARGSGQPQHF.

The genes are TRBV27 and TRBJ2-6, with a possible D match to TRBD1 (5 bases). Germline V gives CDR1 MNHEY, CDR2 SMNVEV (reference sequence). There are 15 residues in the CDR3. Trimming shortened V by 6 bases and J by 4 bases, and 13 bases separated the two germline ends. The CDR3 coding sequence is TGTGCCAGCAGACAAGCTGGGGCCGGGGCCAACGTCCTGACTTTC. Translation gives CASRQAGAGANVLTF.

The V gene is TRBV7-9, the J gene TRBJ2-1, with TRBD2 identical over 7 bases. CDR1 is SEHNR, CDR2 FQNEAQ, per germline (reference sequence). The CDR3 sequence is 18 residues long. J gave up 2 bases and V 3 bases, and 13 bases lay outside the gene matches. In DNA, the CDR3 is TGTGCCAGCAGCTTTGGTTCAGGCGGGACTAAACCCTACAATGAGCAGTTCTTC. Amino acids: CASSFGSGGTKPYNEQFF.

The chain carries TRBV7-9 and TRBJ1-1; 7 bases fit TRBD1. Germline V gene sequence: CDR1 SEHNR, CDR2 FQNEAQ (reference sequence). V gave up 5 bases and J gave up 7 bases; unmatched junction bases: 4. There are 12 residues in the CDR3. CDR3 in DNA: TGTGCCAGCAGCCCCCGGACAGGTGAAGCTTTCTTT. It specifies CASSPRTGEAFF.

V usage is TRBV7-9 and J usage is TRBJ2-7, with a weak D call TRBD1 (5 bases). Germline CDR1 is SEHNR and CDR2 is FQNEAQ (reference sequence). V dropped 4 bases and J dropped 3 bases, with 13 bases sitting between them. This CDR3 contains 14 residues. The CDR3 reads CASSSQGKGYEQYF. CDR3 bases: TGTGCCAGCAGCTCTCAGGGTAAGGGCTACGAGCAGTACTTC.

V and J are TRBV10-3 and TRBJ1-1, with no clear D. The germline V gene has CDR1 ENHRY and CDR2 SYGVKD. The V end lost 5 bases, the J end lost 1 base, and 11 bases lay between the germline ends. The CDR3 totals 14 residues. The CDR3 DNA reads TGTGCCATCAGTAGCTCCAGACAGAACACTGAAGCTTTCTTT. Translation gives CAISSSRQNTEAFF.

V is TRBV18 and J is TRBJ2-3; 10 nucleotides match TRBD1. After removal of 3 bases from V and 1 base from J, the junction contained 7 bases not matched to a gene. This CDR3 contains 17 residues. CDR1 and CDR2 from the germline V gene are KGHSH and LQKENI. Written as DNA, the CDR3 is TGTGCCAGCTCACCCAGGGACAGGGGCAAGGGCACAGATACGCAGTATTTT. The encoded protein is CASSPRDRGKGTDTQYF.

V and J are TRBV6-5 and TRBJ1-4; 10 bases align to TRBD1. The V gene end was trimmed by 4 bases and the J gene end by 7 bases; junction bases not matched to a gene: 6. Germline-derived CDR1 and CDR2 are MNHEY and SVGAGI. This CDR3 is built from 15 residues. CDR3 amino acids: CASSSPGTGVEKLFF. The CDR3 DNA sequence: TGTGCCAGCAGTTCCCCCGGGACAGGGGTTGAAAAACTGTTTTTT.

This clone occurred once. The chain has TRBV27 and TRBJ1-4, with D perhaps matching TRBD1 (5 bases). CDR3 size: 14 residues. The V gene's germline CDR1 is MNHEY and CDR2 SMNVEV (reference sequence). V dropped 11 bases and J dropped 0 bases, with 13 bases sitting between them. This chain's CDR3 is CAGIEGSTNEKLFF. CDR3 sequence (DNA): TGTGCCGGGATTGAGGGGTCAACTAATGAAAAACTGTTTTTT.